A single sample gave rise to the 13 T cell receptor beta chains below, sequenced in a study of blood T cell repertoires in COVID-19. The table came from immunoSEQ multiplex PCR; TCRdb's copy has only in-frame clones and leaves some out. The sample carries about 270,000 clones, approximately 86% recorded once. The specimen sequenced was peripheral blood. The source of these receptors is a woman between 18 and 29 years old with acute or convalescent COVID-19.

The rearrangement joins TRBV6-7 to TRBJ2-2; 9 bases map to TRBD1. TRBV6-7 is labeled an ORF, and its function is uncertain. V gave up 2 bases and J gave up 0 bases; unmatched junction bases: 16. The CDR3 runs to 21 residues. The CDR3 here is CASSYHEGGDRALANTGELFF. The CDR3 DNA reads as TGTGCCAGCAGTTACCACGAGGGGGGGGACAGGGCGCTTGCGAACACCGGGGAGCTGTTTTTT.

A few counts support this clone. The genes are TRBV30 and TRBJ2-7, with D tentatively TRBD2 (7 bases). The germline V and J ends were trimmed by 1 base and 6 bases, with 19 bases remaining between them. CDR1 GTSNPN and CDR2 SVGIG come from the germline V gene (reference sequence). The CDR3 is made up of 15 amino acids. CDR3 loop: CAWSGPGGAPSEQYF. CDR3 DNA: TGTGCCTGGAGTGGCCCTGGGGGGGCTCCCTCCGAGCAGTACTTC.

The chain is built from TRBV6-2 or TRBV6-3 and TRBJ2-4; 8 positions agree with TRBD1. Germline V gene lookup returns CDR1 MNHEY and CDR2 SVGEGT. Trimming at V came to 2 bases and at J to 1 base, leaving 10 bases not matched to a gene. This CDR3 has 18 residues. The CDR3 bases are TGTGCCAGCAGTTACCTAGGACAGGGAGGTTTTGCCAAAAACATTCAGTACTTC. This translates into CASSYLGQGGFAKNIQYF.

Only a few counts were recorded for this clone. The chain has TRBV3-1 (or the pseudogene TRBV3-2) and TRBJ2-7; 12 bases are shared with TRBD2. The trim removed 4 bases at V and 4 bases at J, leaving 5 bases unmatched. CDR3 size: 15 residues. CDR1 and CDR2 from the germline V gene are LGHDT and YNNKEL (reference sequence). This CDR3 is CASSPTSGRGYEQYF. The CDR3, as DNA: TGTGCCAGCAGCCCGACTAGCGGGAGAGGTTACGAGCAGTACTTC.

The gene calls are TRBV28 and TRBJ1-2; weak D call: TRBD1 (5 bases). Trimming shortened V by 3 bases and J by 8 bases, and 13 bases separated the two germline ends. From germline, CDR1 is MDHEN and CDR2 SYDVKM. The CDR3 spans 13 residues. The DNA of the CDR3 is TGTGCCAGCAGTTTCCTCAGGGCCTCCGGCTACACCTTC. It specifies CASSFLRASGYTF.

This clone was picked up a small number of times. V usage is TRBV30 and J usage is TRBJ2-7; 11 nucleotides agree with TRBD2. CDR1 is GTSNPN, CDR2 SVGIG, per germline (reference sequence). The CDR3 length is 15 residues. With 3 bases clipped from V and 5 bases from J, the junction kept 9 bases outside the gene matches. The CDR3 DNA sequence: TGTGCCTGGAGGGCTAGCGGGAGGTTAAGAGACGAGCAGTACTTC. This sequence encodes CAWRASGRLRDEQYF.

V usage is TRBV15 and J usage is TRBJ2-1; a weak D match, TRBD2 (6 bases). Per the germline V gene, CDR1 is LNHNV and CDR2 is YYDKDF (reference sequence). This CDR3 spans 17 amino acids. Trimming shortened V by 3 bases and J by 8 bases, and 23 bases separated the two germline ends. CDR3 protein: CATSRPTPDGRMYEQFF. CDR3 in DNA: TGTGCCACCAGCAGGCCCACCCCCGACGGGAGAATGTATGAGCAGTTCTTC.

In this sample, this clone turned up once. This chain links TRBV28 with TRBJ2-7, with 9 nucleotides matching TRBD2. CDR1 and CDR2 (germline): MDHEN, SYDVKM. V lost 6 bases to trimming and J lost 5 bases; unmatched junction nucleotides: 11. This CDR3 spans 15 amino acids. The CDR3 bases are TGTGCCAGCAGAACCCCTAGCGGGAAAGGGAACGAGCAGTACTTC. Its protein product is CASRTPSGKGNEQYF.

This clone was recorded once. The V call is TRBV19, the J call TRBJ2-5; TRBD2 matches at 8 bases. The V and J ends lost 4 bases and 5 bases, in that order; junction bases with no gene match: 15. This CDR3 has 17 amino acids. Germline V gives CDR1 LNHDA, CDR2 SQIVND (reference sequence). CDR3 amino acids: CASSTHKSGGSDETQYF. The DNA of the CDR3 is TGTGCCAGTAGTACGCACAAATCGGGGGGGAGCGACGAGACCCAGTACTTC.

The CDR3 nucleotides read TGTGCCAGCTCGCTCTTACCCGACAGGGACGAGCAGTACTTC. Amino acids: CASSLLPDRDEQYF. V and J are TRBV18 and TRBJ2-7; 7 nucleotides align to TRBD1. The V and J ends lost 6 bases and 5 bases, in that order; junction bases with no gene match: 10. The CDR3 sequence is 14 residues long. From germline, CDR1 is KGHSH and CDR2 LQKENI.

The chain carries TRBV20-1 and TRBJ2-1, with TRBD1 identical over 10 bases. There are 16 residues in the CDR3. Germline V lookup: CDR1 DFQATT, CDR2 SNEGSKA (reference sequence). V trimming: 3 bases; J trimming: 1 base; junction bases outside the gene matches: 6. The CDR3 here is CSASGSDRGSYNEQFF. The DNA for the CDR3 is TGCAGTGCTAGTGGCTCGGACAGGGGGTCCTACAATGAGCAGTTCTTC.

CDR3 in amino acids: CASTAGETYNEQFF. The CDR3 coding sequence is TGCGCCAGCACAGCGGGAGAAACCTACAATGAGCAGTTCTTC. The rearrangement links TRBV5-1 to TRBJ2-1, with TRBD2 matching over 8 bases. The CDR3 sequence is 14 residues long. Germline V gene sequence: CDR1 SGHRS, CDR2 YFSETQ. V trimming: 6 bases; J trimming: 2 bases; junction bases outside the gene matches: 4.

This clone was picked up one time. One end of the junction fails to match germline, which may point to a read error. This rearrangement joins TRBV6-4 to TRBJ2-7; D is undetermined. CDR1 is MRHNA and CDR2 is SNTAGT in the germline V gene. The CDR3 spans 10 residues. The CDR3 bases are TGTGCCAGCAGTGCCAGAGGTTTAAACTTC. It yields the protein CASSARGLNF.